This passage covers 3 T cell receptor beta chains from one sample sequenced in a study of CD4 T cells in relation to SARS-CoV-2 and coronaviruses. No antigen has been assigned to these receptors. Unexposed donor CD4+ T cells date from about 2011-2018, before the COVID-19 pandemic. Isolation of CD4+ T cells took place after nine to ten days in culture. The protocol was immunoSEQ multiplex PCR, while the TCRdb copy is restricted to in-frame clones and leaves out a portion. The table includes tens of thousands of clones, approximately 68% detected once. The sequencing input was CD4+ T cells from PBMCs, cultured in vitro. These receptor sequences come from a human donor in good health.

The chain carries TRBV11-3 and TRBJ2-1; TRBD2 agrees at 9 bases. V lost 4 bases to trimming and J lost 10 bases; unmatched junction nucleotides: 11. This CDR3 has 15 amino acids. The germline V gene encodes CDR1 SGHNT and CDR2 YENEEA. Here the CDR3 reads CASSWGSGSRQEQFF. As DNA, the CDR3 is TGTGCCAGCAGCTGGGGTAGCGGGAGTCGGCAAGAGCAGTTCTTC.

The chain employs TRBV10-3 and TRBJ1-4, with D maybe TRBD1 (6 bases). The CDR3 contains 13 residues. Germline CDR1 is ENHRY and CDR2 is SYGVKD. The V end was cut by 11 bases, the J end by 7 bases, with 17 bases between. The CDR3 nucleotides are TGTGCCGCATCTTCAGGGGCGGGTGAAAAACTGTTTTTT. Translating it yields CAASSGAGEKLFF.

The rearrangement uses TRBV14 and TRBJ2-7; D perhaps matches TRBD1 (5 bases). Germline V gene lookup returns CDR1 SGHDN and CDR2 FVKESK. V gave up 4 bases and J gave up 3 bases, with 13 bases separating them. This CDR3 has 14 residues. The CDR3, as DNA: TGTGCCAGCAGCCCGATCACAGGCGGCTACGAGCAGTACTTC. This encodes CASSPITGGYEQYF.